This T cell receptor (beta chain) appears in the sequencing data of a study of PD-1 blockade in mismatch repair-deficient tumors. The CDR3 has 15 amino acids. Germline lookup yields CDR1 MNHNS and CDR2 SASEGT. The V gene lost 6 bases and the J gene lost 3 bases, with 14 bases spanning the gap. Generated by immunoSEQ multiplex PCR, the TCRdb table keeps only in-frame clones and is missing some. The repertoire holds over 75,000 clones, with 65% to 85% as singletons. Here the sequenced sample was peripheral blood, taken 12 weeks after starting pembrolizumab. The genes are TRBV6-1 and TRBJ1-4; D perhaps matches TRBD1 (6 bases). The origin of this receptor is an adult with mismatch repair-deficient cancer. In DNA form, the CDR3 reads TGTGCCAGCAGGGACACAGGGAAGGCTAATGAAAAACTGTTTTTT. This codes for CASRDTGKANEKLFF.